The sequence of this T cell receptor beta chain was determined in a study of control samples from healthy donors and cancer patients. Trimming pared 6 bases from V and 7 bases from J, leaving 16 bases between. The CDR3 is made up of 14 amino acids. Germline V CDR1 and CDR2: MNHEY, SVGAGI. Libraries were prepared by immunoSEQ multiplex PCR; TCRdb keeps only in-frame clonotypes and omits some of them. The sample carries 170,000 or so clones, 90% to 95% recorded once. This sequence originates from a young woman in good health. The genes are TRBV6-5 and TRBJ2-1; D assignment may be TRBD1 or TRBD2 (5 bases each). The sequenced sample was blood. The CDR3 is CASSYGTSRNEQFF. CDR3 sequence (DNA): TGTGCCAGCAGCTACGGGACCAGCCGTAATGAGCAGTTCTTC.